This T cell receptor beta chain is drawn from a study of vaccination and CD4 T cells after COVID-19. Study summary: There were two doses of either BNT162b2 or mRNA-1273 vaccine given to participants. Control cultures received a CEFX pool, an HIV-1 Nef pool, or no peptide. Study-wide results and limits: The study found that a median around 86% of reactive clones in convalescent patients appeared only post-vaccination.

Sequencing of the DNA from cultured CD4+ T cells was carried out with the Oncomine TCR Beta short-read assay. TCRdb reprocessed the PCR reads with MiXCR, giving one entry per CDR3 protein. The sample contains about 14,000 distinct CDR3 sequences, roughly 50% of which appear only once. This clonotype has just a few counts. Its antigen is as yet unknown. The J segment lost 5 bases and the V segment lost 3 bases, leaving 6 bases of the junction unmatched. The germline V gene encodes CDR1 LNHNV and CDR2 YYDKDF (reference sequence). The CDR3 consists of 16 residues. Treatment indicated: approximately 11-day PBMC culture with coronavirus spike peptide pools or control peptides (ViraFEST assay). With peptide pools, ViraFEST first expanded antigen-specific T cells and afterwards sequenced their TCRs.

The material sequenced was CD4+ T cells from blood, cultured in vitro. V usage is TRBV15 and J usage is TRBJ2-2; 10 bases match TRBD2. The source of this sequence is a human donor who had recovered from COVID-19. The CDR3 region has the DNA TGTGCCACCAGCAGTCTAGCGGGAGCTCGGACCGGGGAGCTGTTTTTT. Protein: CATSSLAGARTGELFF. Complete variable domain (other parts from reference TRBV15 and TRBJ2-2): DAMVIQNPRYQVTQFGKPVTLSCSQTLNHNVMYWYQQKSSQAPKLLFHYYDKDFNNEADTPDNFQSRRPNTSFCFLDIRSPGLGDTAMYLCATSSLAGARTGELFFGEGSRLTVL.